These T cell receptor beta chains were read from a single sample in a study of memory CD4+ T cells and cytomegalovirus serostatus. TCRdb keeps only in-frame clones here, not all; method: immunoSEQ multiplex PCR. The sample carries 80,000 or so clones, about 78% recorded once. The source material was memory CD4+ T cells from blood. The source of these receptors is an adult in good health and CMV-seropositive. Both conserved end residues are part of each CDR3. The D gene is left open where the match is weak. Clone size is stated in some rows and not others, as once, few, many or a class when expanded.

d_call,cdr3_length,v_call,clone_size,j_call,cdr3_aa,cdr3_nt
.,13,TRBV5-3,few,TRBJ1-2,CARSLRGLYGYTF,TGTGCCAGAAGCTTGAGAGGGCTCTATGGCTACACCTTC
TRBD2,16,TRBV7-9,.,TRBJ2-1,CASSLEAGAGKDEQFF,TGTGCCAGCAGCTTAGAGGCGGGAGCGGGGAAGGATGAGCAGTTCTTC
.,15,TRBV18,.,TRBJ2-1,CASSPLTTSYNEQFF,TGTGCCAGCTCACCTCTTACCACCTCCTACAATGAGCAGTTCTTC
.,13,TRBV28,few,TRBJ2-5,CASSFPSEETQYF,TGTGCCAGCAGTTTCCCCTCCGAGGAGACCCAGTACTTC
.,15,TRBV2,.,TRBJ2-2,CASSGFRVDTGELFF,TGTGCCAGCAGTGGTTTCAGGGTAGACACCGGGGAGCTGTTTTTT
TRBD2,16,TRBV28,.,TRBJ2-1,CASPPPRGGLYNEQFF,TGTGCCAGCCCCCCCCCACGGGGGGGGCTCTACAATGAGCAGTTCTTC
TRBD1,15,TRBV6-6,.,TRBJ1-1,CASKGGIQGGFGAFF,TGTGCCAGCAAGGGGGGAATACAGGGGGGCTTCGGGGCTTTCTTT
TRBD2,18,TRBV7-2,.,TRBJ2-1,CASSLASGGWSSYNEQFF,TGTGCCAGCAGCTTAGCTAGCGGGGGGTGGAGCTCCTACAATGAGCAGTTCTTC
.,13,TRBV2,.,TRBJ2-5,CASSEGPRETQYF,TGTGCCAGCAGCGAGGGCCCTCGAGAGACCCAGTACTTC
.,13,TRBV15,.,TRBJ1-2,CATSRESGDGYTF,TGTGCCACCAGCAGAGAATCGGGAGATGGCTACACCTTC
.,15,TRBV4-3,.,TRBJ1-1,CASSQEFGMNTEAFF,TGCGCCAGCAGCCAAGAATTTGGCATGAACACTGAAGCTTTCTTT
.,13,TRBV30,.,TRBJ2-1,CAWSLGIYNEQFF,TGTGCCTGGAGTTTAGGAATCTACAATGAGCAGTTCTTC
.,13,TRBV6-5,.,TRBJ1-2,CASSYGQVDGYTF,TGTGCCAGCAGTTACGGGCAGGTGGATGGCTACACCTTC
.,15,TRBV28,.,TRBJ1-6,CASSGTDSYNSPLHF,TGTGCCAGCAGTGGGACGGACTCCTATAATTCACCCCTCCACTTT
.,14,TRBV5-5,.,TRBJ2-2,CASSFLSDTGELFF,TGTGCCAGCAGCTTTCTATCAGACACCGGGGAGCTGTTTTTT
.,13,TRBV29-1,few,TRBJ2-7,CSVEGDAGNEQYF,TGCAGCGTTGAGGGGGACGCCGGAAACGAGCAGTACTTC
.,15,TRBV5-4,.,TRBJ2-1,CASSLGGGVYNEQFF,TGTGCCAGCAGCTTGGGCGGGGGCGTCTACAATGAGCAGTTCTTC
.,17,TRBV29-1,.,TRBJ2-6,CSVRYKLVQSRANVLTF,TGCAGCGTTCGATACAAACTAGTACAAAGTCGGGCCAACGTCCTGACTTTC
TRBD1,12,TRBV28,.,TRBJ1-1,CASRDSTRGAFF,TGTGCCAGTAGAGACTCGACCAGGGGGGCTTTCTTT
.,16,TRBV5-1,.,TRBJ1-3,CASSKGTPSSGNTIYF,TGCGCCAGCAGCAAGGGGACGCCGAGCTCTGGAAACACCATATATTTT
TRBD1,17,TRBV4-3,.,TRBJ1-2,CASSHGLGGQGFNGYTF,TGCGCCAGCAGCCACGGATTAGGGGGACAGGGTTTTAATGGCTACACCTTC
TRBD1,13,TRBV2,few,TRBJ1-6,CASTGTGGSPLHF,TGTGCCAGCACAGGTACAGGGGGTTCACCCCTCCACTTT
.,15,TRBV14,once,TRBJ1-4,CASSRRGAGTEKLFF,TGTGCCAGCAGCCGAAGGGGGGCAGGGACTGAAAAACTGTTTTTT
.,15,TRBV5-4,.,TRBJ2-7,CASSSVGQRSYEQYF,TGTGCCAGCAGCTCGGTCGGACAGAGGTCCTACGAGCAGTACTTC
TRBD2,15,TRBV19,.,TRBJ2-3,CASRGLAGVVDTQYF,TGTGCCAGTAGGGGCCTAGCGGGAGTGGTAGATACGCAGTATTTT
.,15,TRBV5-1,.,TRBJ1-4,CASSLEGGLNEKLFF,TGCGCCAGCAGCTTGGAGGGCGGACTTAATGAAAAACTGTTTTTT
.,14,TRBV7-7,.,TRBJ2-2,CASSPRTLTGELFF,TGTGCCAGCAGCCCCCGGACGCTTACCGGGGAGCTGTTTTTT
.,11,TRBV5-8,.,TRBJ2-7,CASSAHYEQYF,TGTGCCAGCAGCGCCCACTACGAGCAGTACTTC
.,13,TRBV13,.,TRBJ2-2,CASSLRESGELFF,TGTGCCAGCAGCTTGAGGGAATCCGGGGAGCTGTTTTTT
TRBD2,14,TRBV25-1,.,TRBJ2-1,CASSEAGGYNEQFF,TGTGCCAGCAGTGAAGCGGGGGGATACAATGAGCAGTTCTTC
.,14,TRBV6-1,.,TRBJ2-7,CASSEVAGRYEQYF,TGTGCCAGCAGTGAAGTGGCCGGACGCTACGAGCAGTACTTC
.,15,TRBV4-2,.,TRBJ2-5,CASSQAQRGEETQYF,TGTGCCAGCAGCCAGGCCCAGAGGGGGGAAGAGACCCAGTACTTC
.,14,TRBV6-1,.,TRBJ2-2,CASTRTVNTGELFF,TGTGCCAGCACCAGGACAGTGAACACCGGGGAGCTGTTTTTT
TRBD1,16,TRBV5-6,few,TRBJ2-3,CASSSYSGTGVDTQYF,TGTGCCAGCAGCTCGTACTCCGGGACAGGAGTAGATACGCAGTATTTT
TRBD2,17,TRBV9,.,TRBJ2-1,CASSVRPTSGSADEQFF,TGTGCCAGCAGCGTTCGCCCCACTAGCGGGAGTGCTGATGAGCAGTTCTTC
.,12,TRBV27,.,TRBJ2-3,CASSSSADTQYF,TGTGCCAGCAGTTCGTCCGCAGATACGCAGTATTTT
TRBD1,15,TRBV6-1,.,TRBJ1-2,CASSETRTGYGGYTF,TGTGCCAGCAGTGAAACCCGGACAGGCTACGGAGGCTACACCTTC
.,14,TRBV10-3,.,TRBJ2-5,CAISEPALEETQYF,TGTGCCATCAGTGAGCCGGCGCTGGAGGAGACCCAGTACTTC
.,14,TRBV11-2,once,TRBJ2-5,CASSQGFRAGTQYF,TGTGCCAGCAGCCAGGGTTTTCGGGCTGGGACCCAGTACTTC
.,15,TRBV19,few,TRBJ1-5,CASSISTRENQPQHF,TGTGCCAGTAGTATAAGCACCAGAGAAAATCAGCCCCAGCATTTT